The clone carrying this T cell receptor (beta chain) was observed once. The data derive from a study of blood T cell repertoires in COVID-19. Study in general: Donors in the United States, Italy and Spain gave samples during acute or convalescent COVID-19.

TCRdb's copy holds only in-frame clones and misses some; the assay was immunoSEQ multiplex PCR. The sample lists 300,000 to 450,000 clones; 88% were seen once. Per germline, CDR1 SQVTM and CDR2 ANQGSEA. J was trimmed by 0 bases and V by 0 bases; bases with no gene match: 18. This CDR3 is 21 amino acids long. Enrollees, roughly 18 to 90 years old, lived in approximately 25 US areas. Cohorts were based on clinical histories the participants reported. The chain combines TRBV29-1 with TRBJ2-3; TRBD2 matches 10 bases. The sample was PBMCs or T cells enriched from blood (not recorded which). The source of this sequence is a woman aged 18-29 years who had recovered from COVID-19. The CDR3: CSVEDGLGLAGEVYSTDTQYF. For the CDR3, the DNA is TGCAGCGTTGAAGACGGGCTGGGTCTAGCGGGGGAAGTTTATAGCACAGATACGCAGTATTTT.